The 2 T cell receptor beta chains in this list originate from one sample, sequenced in a study of T cells in Graves' hyperthyroidism and ophthalmopathy (dated by TCRdb to about 2019). Library prep was done by multiplex PCR. Sequenced using an Illumina HiSeq 2000. The TCR beta CDR3 regions were amplified from the RNA transcripts. The TCR CDR3 was subjected to a first round of RT-PCR using the HTBI primer set and the Qiagen OneStep RT-PCR kit. TCRdb applied fastp at Q25 and MiXCR to the public reads, then kept only in-frame beta chains. Merged by CDR3 protein, the rows form single entries marked with the most common genes and DNA. The sample yields roughly 100,000 distinct CDR3 sequences; 45% to 50% were counted once. The ten largest clones capture approximately 27% of the sample. What was sequenced was blood. These receptors originate from a man aged 35-49 years with Graves' hyperthyroidism.

This clonotype was seen many times. The rearrangement uses TRBV11-3 and TRBJ1-2; D remains ambiguous. V was pared by 5 bases and J by 4 bases, with 14 bases between. CDR1 and CDR2 (germline): SGHNT, YENEEA. The CDR3 has 14 residues. The CDR3 loop is CASSAGRDGYGYTF. Here the CDR3 DNA reads TGTGCCAGCAGCGCGGGTCGGGATGGCTATGGCTACACCTTC.

The rearrangement uses TRBV19 and TRBJ1-2; 7 positions agree with TRBD1. The V gene's germline CDR1 is LNHDA and CDR2 SQIVND (reference sequence). CDR3 length equals 14 residues. The V and J ends lost 8 bases and 8 bases, in that order; junction bases with no gene match: 14. CDR3 coding DNA: TGTGCCAGTTCGCCAGGGGGACTCGGGCGCGGCTACACCTTC. Its protein is CASSPGGLGRGYTF. The variable domain in full, with the rest retrieved from reference TRBV19 and TRBJ1-2, is DGGITQSPKYLFRKEGQNVTLSCEQNLNHDAMYWYRQDPGQGLRLIYYSQIVNDFQKGDIAEGYSVSREKKESFPLTVTSAQKNPTAFYLCASSPGGLGRGYTFGSGTRLTVV.